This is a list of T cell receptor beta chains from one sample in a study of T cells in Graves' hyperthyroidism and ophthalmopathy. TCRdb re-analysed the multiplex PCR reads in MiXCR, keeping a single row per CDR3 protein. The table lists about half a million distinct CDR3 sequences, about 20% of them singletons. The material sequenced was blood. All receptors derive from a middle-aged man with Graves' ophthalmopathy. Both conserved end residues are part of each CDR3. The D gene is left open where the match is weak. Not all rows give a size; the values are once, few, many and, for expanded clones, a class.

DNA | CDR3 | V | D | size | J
TGCGCCAGCAGCCGGGGGATGGGGAGGGAGGATACGCAGTATTTT | CASSRGMGREDTQYF | TRBV4-3 | TRBD2 | - | TRBJ2-3
TGCAGTGCTAAATCCGGGACTAGCGGGGGGCAAGAGACCCAGTACTTC | CSAKSGTSGGQETQYF | TRBV20-1 | TRBD2 | - | TRBJ2-5
TGTGCCAGCAGCCAATTGAGTTTCAATGAGCAGTTCTTC | CASSQLSFNEQFF | TRBV3-1 | - | many | TRBJ2-1
TGTGCCAGCAGCCGCGGACTAGCGGGGAACTCCAAAATCCCCAGGGAGCTGTTTTTT | CASSRGLAGNSKIPRELFF | TRBV7-9 | TRBD2 | few | TRBJ2-2
TGTGCCAGCAGTTCCTCAGGGGGCGCGGGAGATACGCAGTATTTT | CASSSSGGAGDTQYF | TRBV28 | TRBD1 | many | TRBJ2-3
TGCAGTGCTTTGGAGACTACCACAGATACGCAGTATTTT | CSALETTTDTQYF | TRBV20-1 | - | - | TRBJ2-3
TGTGCCAGCGAGGGATGGGGGAACACTGAAGCTTTCTTT | CASEGWGNTEAFF | TRBV12-3/TRBV12-4 | - | few | TRBJ1-1
TGCGCCAGCAGCACCCTCCCTAGCGGGGGGACGAATGAGCAGTTCTTC | CASSTLPSGGTNEQFF | TRBV5-1 | TRBD2 | many | TRBJ2-1
TGCAGCGTTGGATCCGACGAACCGGGGGCCAACGTCCTGACTTTC | CSVGSDEPGANVLTF | TRBV29-1 | - | - | TRBJ2-6
TGCAGCGTTGGCCCCAGGCTTAAAGATACGCAGTATTTT | CSVGPRLKDTQYF | TRBV29-1 | - | - | TRBJ2-3
TGTGCCAGCAGCACAAGGACAGGGGCCAATAACTACAATGAGCAGTTCTTC | CASSTRTGANNYNEQFF | TRBV9 | TRBD1 | few | TRBJ2-1
TGTGCCAGCAGTTCACCGGTTAGTATCACTGAAGCTTTCTTT | CASSSPVSITEAFF | TRBV12-3/TRBV12-4 | - | many | TRBJ1-1
TGTGCCAGCAGCTTAGTAGGGACTACCGAGCAGTACTTC | CASSLVGTTEQYF | TRBV7-2 | TRBD2 | many | TRBJ2-7
TGTGCCAGCAAAGCGGTCCAGACTCGGAACACTGAAGCTTTCTTT | CASKAVQTRNTEAFF | TRBV27 | - | - | TRBJ1-1
TGCGCCAGCAGCCAAGAAAGGGGGACAGCTTTCTTT | CASSQERGTAFF | TRBV4-1 | - | many | TRBJ1-1
TGTGCCAGCAGTGAACGGCTAGCGGGGGCCAGGGAGCAGTTCTTC | CASSERLAGAREQFF | TRBV2 | TRBD2 | many | TRBJ2-1
TGCAGTGCCGCCGGGACTAGCGGGAGTCCCACCTACGAGCAGTACTTC | CSAAGTSGSPTYEQYF | TRBV20-1 | TRBD2 | few | TRBJ2-7